A single sample is the source of the 9 T cell receptor beta chains below, sequenced in a study of blood T cells in healthy people across ages. Primers used in a second PCR of roughly 7 to 11 cycles were a sample-barcoded 5' primer and a J-beta primer mix. From the 5' RACE reads, TCRdb called clonotypes with MiXCR, one entry per CDR3 protein. The sample records 900,000 to 950,000 distinct CDR3 sequences, almost 30% being singletons. The sample was also reused in another study, on T cells of mothers and their children.

The sequenced material came from blood. The receptor source for this set is a woman aged 40 to 49 in good health.

The rearrangement uses TRBV12-3 or TRBV12-4 and TRBJ1-3, with TRBD1 matching 7 bases. The V segment lost 5 bases and the J segment 3 bases; nucleotides outside the gene matches: 13. This CDR3 spans 17 amino acids. CDR3 in DNA: TGTGCCAGCAGTGTGAGACAGGGATTTCGGTTTGGAAACACCATATATTTT. Translated, it gives CASSVRQGFRFGNTIYF.

This clonotype was seen a handful of times. The chain recombines TRBV9 with TRBJ1-4, with TRBD1 as a possible D gene (6 bases). The length of the CDR3 is 16 residues. Trimming removed 5 bases at V and 0 bases at J, with 14 bases between. Germline values: CDR1 SGDLS, CDR2 YYNGEE. CDR3 in amino acids: CASSSDRISTNEKLFF. CDR3 DNA: TGTGCCAGCAGTTCCGACAGGATTTCAACTAATGAAAAACTGTTTTTT.

The rearrangement links TRBV4-1 to TRBJ2-2; tentative D call: TRBD1 (5 bases). The germline V and J ends were trimmed by 2 bases and 7 bases, with 14 bases remaining between them. Germline assignment: CDR1 MGHRA and CDR2 YSYEKL. This CDR3 region has 15 residues. CDR3 bases: TGCGCCAGCAGCCAAAGTGGCGCCCAGGGCGGGGAGCTGTTTTTT. Protein: CASSQSGAQGGELFF.

V gene TRBV7-9 combines with J gene TRBJ2-1; D might be TRBD2 (5 bases). The CDR3 covers 13 residues. V lost 4 bases and J 10 bases, leaving 14 bases between the germline ends. The germline V gene encodes CDR1 SEHNR and CDR2 FQNEAQ (reference sequence). The CDR3 DNA reads as TGTGCCAGCAGCTGGACGGGGTACTACGAGCAGTTCTTC. It translates to CASSWTGYYEQFF. The variable domain in full, with the rest retrieved from reference TRBV7-9 and TRBJ2-1, is DTGVSQNPRHKITKRGQNVTFRCDPISEHNRLYWYRQTLGQGPEFLTYFQNEAQLEKSRLLSDRFSAERPKGSFSTLEIQRTEQGDSAMYLCASSWTGYYEQFFGPGTRLTVL.

The chain links TRBV2 to TRBJ2-5; tentatively, D is TRBD2 (6 bases). The DNA end lines up better with TRBJ2-7; the J call may be wrong. The germline V gene encodes CDR1 SNHLY and CDR2 FYNNEI. The CDR3 is 13 residues long. CDR3 in amino acids: CASSGAGPDEQYF. The DNA for the CDR3 is TGTGCCAGCAGTGGGGCGGGACCGGACGAGCAGTACTTC.

The rearrangement joins TRBV12-3 or TRBV12-4 to TRBJ1-1; 8 nucleotides match TRBD1. The CDR3 covers 15 residues. J lost 3 bases, V lost 3 bases, and 6 bases had no gene match. The CDR3 DNA reads as TGTGCCAGCAGTTTGAGTCCGACAGGGGACACTGAAGCTTTCTTT. Protein sequence: CASSLSPTGDTEAFF.

This clonotype was recorded many times. This rearrangement joins TRBV4-1 to TRBJ2-1, with 9 bases lining up with TRBD1. The length of the CDR3 is 17 residues. Trimming took 1 base from V and 5 from J; bases not matched to a gene: 9. Germline CDR1 MGHRA, CDR2 YSYEKL. The CDR3 loop is CASSQGRTGERHNEQFF. CDR3 nucleotide sequence: TGCGCCAGCAGCCAAGGTAGGACAGGGGAGAGGCACAATGAGCAGTTCTTC.

This clonotype has just a few counts. This rearrangement joins TRBV24-1 to TRBJ1-2; TRBD1 agrees at 7 bases. Germline V gene data show CDR1 as KGHDR and CDR2 as SFDVKD. The CDR3 totals 14 residues. V was clipped by 5 bases and J by 6 bases; unmatched bases: 8. Written as DNA, the CDR3 is TGTGCCACCAGTGGTACAGGGGCACGACATGGCTACACCTTC. Amino acids: CATSGTGARHGYTF.

The table lists this clonotype with a count of one. V and J are TRBV28 and TRBJ2-7; a possible D gene is TRBD1 (6 bases). The germline gives CDR1 MDHEN, CDR2 SYDVKM. V was pared by 7 bases and J by 0 bases, with 16 bases between. This CDR3 spans 15 amino acids. CDR3 DNA: TGTGCCAGCATACGAGGGGGTACGAGCTCCTACGAGCAGTACTTC. Translating gives CASIRGGTSSYEQYF.